Below, 32 T cell receptor beta chains from the same sample are listed, as sequenced in a study of T cell repertoires in cytomegalovirus infection. Which antigens these TCRs recognize remains unknown. TCRdb re-called the reads through MiXCR, storing one row per CDR3 protein. The sample lists tens of thousands of distinct CDR3 sequences, about half seen once, with just over 90% in the top ten. This specimen consisted of CD8+ T cells from cultured PBMCs, obtained from culture after CMV antigen stimulation. These receptors were taken from a human donor in good health (CMV status not recorded). Some clones in this sample may be carry-over from other donors' samples.

This clonotype was picked up a small number of times. The chain joins TRBV12-3 or TRBV12-4 to TRBJ1-1; D is uncertain. The CDR3 length is 13 residues. Deletions cut 4 bases from V and 1 base from J, with 7 bases between. The CDR3 spells CASSSPGNTEAFF. The CDR3 DNA sequence: TGTGCCAGCAGTTCCCCGGGGAACACTGAAGCTTTCTTT.

The rearrangement links TRBV14 to TRBJ1-1; D might be TRBD1 (5 bases). V lost 3 bases to trimming and J lost 7 bases, with 12 bases between them. CDR3 length equals 13 residues. CDR1 is SGHDN, CDR2 FVKESK, per germline. Written as DNA, the CDR3 is TGTGCCAGCAGCCAGGGGCCTTTGGGTGAAGCTTTCTTT. Translated, it gives CASSQGPLGEAFF. The full variable domain, completed using reference TRBV14 and TRBJ1-1, is EAGVTQFPSHSVIEKGQTVTLRCDPISGHDNLYWYRRVMGKEIKFLLHFVKESKQDESGMPNNRFLAERTGGTYSTLKVQPAELEDSGVYFCASSQGPLGEAFFGQGTRLTVV.

The chain recombines TRBV12-3 or TRBV12-4 with TRBJ2-1; 11 positions agree with TRBD2. The CDR3 runs to 19 residues. The J segment lost 8 bases and the V segment lost 2 bases, leaving 17 bases of the junction unmatched. The CDR3 loop reads CASSLPGTSGGRVSHEQFF. DNA for the CDR3: TGTGCCAGCAGTTTACCGGGAACTAGCGGGGGCCGCGTAAGTCATGAGCAGTTCTTC.

This clonotype has a single count. The rearrangement joins TRBV29-1 to TRBJ2-7; a possible D gene is TRBD2 (6 bases). This CDR3 region has 15 residues. The germline V gene has CDR1 SQVTM and CDR2 ANQGSEA. Trimming removed 1 base at V and 0 bases at J, with 13 bases between. The CDR3 region has the DNA TGCAGCGTTGAAGGACAATCGCGGGGCTCCTACGAGCAGTACTTC. This gives the protein CSVEGQSRGSYEQYF.

This clonotype showed up just a few times. This chain uses TRBV12-3 or TRBV12-4 with TRBJ2-4; 10 bases agree with TRBD2. CDR3 size: 20 residues. V was clipped by 3 bases and J by 3 bases; unmatched bases: 17. The CDR3 sequence: CASSFLLPSGGQEGKNIQYF. Here the CDR3 DNA reads TGTGCCAGCAGTTTCCTTCTTCCTAGCGGGGGTCAGGAAGGCAAAAACATTCAGTACTTC.

This clonotype was recorded a few times. The genes are TRBV14 and TRBJ2-2, with TRBD2 as a possible D gene (6 bases). Germline V lookup: CDR1 SGHDN, CDR2 FVKESK. Trimming removed 0 bases from V and 1 base from J, with 12 bases in between. The CDR3 extends over 17 amino acids. CDR3 coding DNA: TGTGCCAGCAGCCAAGATCCCCTAGCGTTGAACACCGGGGAGCTGTTTTTT. It is translated as CASSQDPLALNTGELFF.

CDR3 sequence (DNA): TGTGCCAGCAGCCAAGAAGCTATCAGGGGTAATGAGCAGTTCTTC. Translation: CASSQEAIRGNEQFF. The chain uses TRBV4-2 and TRBJ2-1, with D possibly matching TRBD1 (6 bases). In germline, CDR1 is LGHNA, CDR2 YNFKEQ. This CDR3 region has 15 residues. V lost 0 bases to trimming and J lost 7 bases, with 13 bases between them.

The CDR3 DNA reads as TGTGCCAGCAGCCAAGATAATACGGCCACTGGAAACACCATATATTTT. It yields the protein CASSQDNTATGNTIYF. V usage is TRBV14 and J usage is TRBJ1-3; D remains unclear. The CDR3 covers 16 residues. Trimming pared 0 bases from V and 2 bases from J, leaving 11 bases between. Germline V lookup: CDR1 SGHDN, CDR2 FVKESK.

The CDR3 loop is CASSSQSGETQYF. The CDR3 region has the DNA TGTGCCAGCAGCTCACAATCCGGAGAGACCCAGTACTTC. The J gene is TRBJ2-5, the V gene TRBV7-2; D is unclear. Germline lookup yields CDR1 SGHTA and CDR2 FQGNSA. CDR3 length: 13 residues. With 4 bases removed from V and 4 bases from J, the gap between germline ends came to 10 bases.

This clonotype came up a few times. The V call is TRBV7-6, the J call TRBJ1-2; D is perhaps TRBD1 (6 bases). CDR1 is SGHVS and CDR2 is FNYEAQ in the germline V gene. CDR3 length: 14 residues. Trimming took off 6 bases at V and 6 bases at J, with 17 bases between the two ends. Here the CDR3 DNA reads TGTGCCAGCAGTTCCCAATCAGGGGTCCATGGCTACACCTTC. This sequence encodes CASSSQSGVHGYTF.

This clonotype turned up a few times. DNA of the CDR3: TGTGCCAGCAGCTTGGGGGCCCGCCGGGAGACCCAGTACTTC. It yields the protein CASSLGARRETQYF. The chain recombines TRBV7-9 with TRBJ2-5; TRBD1 is a possible D gene (6 bases). The V end lost 3 bases, the J end lost 5 bases, and 13 bases lay between the germline ends. The germline V gene has CDR1 SEHNR and CDR2 FQNEAQ (reference sequence). The CDR3 runs to 14 residues.

This clonotype was detected a few times. V and J are TRBV12-3 or TRBV12-4 and TRBJ1-4; D ambiguous. There are 15 residues in the CDR3. V was cut by 5 bases and J by 3 bases, with 13 bases left in between. The CDR3 bases are TGTGCCAGCAGTCCAACCTTGGCACCTAATGAAAAACTGTTTTTT. This translates into CASSPTLAPNEKLFF.

V gene TRBV7-8 combines with J gene TRBJ2-2, with 10 bases that match TRBD2. In germline, CDR1 is SGHVS, CDR2 FQNEAQ. Trimming at V came to 3 bases and at J to 2 bases, leaving 6 bases not matched to a gene. The CDR3 is made up of 17 amino acids. In DNA, the CDR3 is TGTGCCAGCAGCTTCCCCCGACTAGCGGGCAACACCGGGGAGCTGTTTTTT. This sequence encodes CASSFPRLAGNTGELFF.

There are a few counts of this clonotype. The rearrangement uses TRBV10-2 and TRBJ1-1; tentatively, D is TRBD1 (5 bases). The CDR3 is 13 amino acids. V lost 6 bases, J lost 5 bases, and 13 bases lay in between. Germline CDR1 WSHSY, CDR2 SAAADI. Written as DNA, the CDR3 is TGCGCCAGCAGGGTGCCTCGGGGGACTGAAGCTTTCTTT. Translating gives CASRVPRGTEAFF.

This chain uses TRBV27 with TRBJ2-3; a weak D match, TRBD1 (5 bases). Trimming took off 8 bases at V and 6 bases at J, with 12 bases between the two ends. The CDR3 totals 12 residues. In germline, CDR1 is MNHEY, CDR2 SMNVEV (reference sequence). The CDR3 DNA sequence: TGTGCCAGCCTTGCAAAGGGGGATACGCAGTATTTT. Residues: CASLAKGDTQYF.

The J gene is TRBJ2-5, the V gene TRBV19, with 10 bases aligning to TRBD2. V gave up 2 bases and J gave up 3 bases; unmatched junction bases: 6. This CDR3 spans 16 amino acids. Looked up from germline, CDR1 is LNHDA and CDR2 is SQIVND (reference sequence). The CDR3 is CASSITLAGEEETQYF. The CDR3 DNA reads as TGTGCCAGTAGTATAACGCTAGCGGGAGAAGAAGAGACCCAGTACTTC.

This CDR3 is CASRSGESSYNEQFF. As DNA, the CDR3 is TGTGCCAGCAGGTCCGGAGAGAGCTCCTACAATGAGCAGTTCTTC. The chain couples TRBV5-5 to TRBJ2-1; no firm D call. The CDR3 totals 15 residues. Trimming removed 5 bases at V and 0 bases at J, with 12 bases between. CDR1 is SGHKS, CDR2 YYEKEE, per germline (reference sequence).

The table lists this clonotype with a few counts. The gene calls are TRBV7-6 and TRBJ2-7; D not resolved. The CDR3 is made up of 14 amino acids. The germline CDR1 and CDR2 sequences are SGHVS and FNYEAQ. With 1 base removed from V and 3 bases from J, the gap between germline ends came to 10 bases. CDR3 sequence (DNA): TGTGCCAGCAGCTTAGGTGGGTTGGGCTACGAGCAGTACTTC. Translating gives CASSLGGLGYEQYF.

The chain links TRBV29-1 to TRBJ2-3, with D uncertain. This CDR3 contains 13 residues. Germline CDR1 reads SQVTM; CDR2 reads ANQGSEA. V dropped 1 base and J dropped 2 bases, with 7 bases sitting between them. CDR3 protein: CSVEGSITDTQYF. The CDR3 region has the DNA TGCAGCGTTGAAGGGTCTATCACAGATACGCAGTATTTT.

The chain links TRBV10-3 to TRBJ2-7; perhaps TRBD2 as D (6 bases). CDR1 is ENHRY and CDR2 is SYGVKD in the germline V gene. Trimming took off 0 bases at V and 5 bases at J, with 11 bases between the two ends. CDR3 size: 14 residues. DNA for the CDR3: TGTGCCATCAGTGAGTCGCCGGGAGTGGACGAGCAGTACTTC. It yields the protein CAISESPGVDEQYF.

The chain has TRBV4-2 and TRBJ2-3; 14 bases agree with TRBD2. The ends lost 2 bases at V and 0 bases at J; junction bases unmatched: 4. The CDR3 has 18 amino acids. The germline V gene has CDR1 LGHNA and CDR2 YNFKEQ. The CDR3 sequence: CASSQWGLAGDSTDTQYF. CDR3 DNA: TGTGCCAGCAGCCAATGGGGACTAGCGGGGGATAGCACAGATACGCAGTATTTT.

The rearrangement links TRBV6-1 to TRBJ1-4; tentatively, D is TRBD1 (5 bases). V was shortened by 1 base and J by 5 bases, with 8 bases between the two germline ends. This CDR3 is built from 14 residues. Per the germline V gene, CDR1 is MNHNS and CDR2 is SASEGT. The CDR3 is CASSEGGLNEKLFF. The CDR3 bases are TGTGCCAGCAGTGAAGGGGGCCTCAATGAAAAACTGTTTTTT.

This chain joins TRBV12-3 or TRBV12-4 and TRBJ2-1, with 10 bases fitting TRBD2. Losses at the gene ends were 6 bases for V and 8 bases for J; bases not matched to a gene: 10. This CDR3 is built from 15 residues. CDR3 nucleotide sequence: TGTGCCAGCAGACTTGCCCTAGCGGGAGTCGATGAGCAGTTCTTC. Protein product: CASRLALAGVDEQFF.

CDR3 in DNA: TGCAGCGGTCGGGACGGTAGGAACACTGAAGCTTTCTTT. It specifies CSGRDGRNTEAFF. The V call is TRBV29-1, the J call TRBJ1-1; the D gene is possibly TRBD1 (5 bases). The V end lost 7 bases, the J end lost 1 base, and 13 bases lay between the germline ends. The CDR3 covers 13 residues. CDR1 and CDR2 (germline): SQVTM, ANQGSEA.

The CDR3 protein is CASSAPGDGTGPKGTQYF. The CDR3 DNA sequence: TGTGCCAGCAGTGCTCCGGGGGATGGGACAGGCCCCAAGGGGACCCAGTACTTC. This chain links TRBV6-1 with TRBJ2-5, with TRBD1 matching over 8 bases. This CDR3 has 18 residues. Germline V CDR1 and CDR2: MNHNS, SASEGT. The junction had 20 bases not matched to a gene; V was cut back by 4 bases and J by 7 bases.

The chain is built from TRBV7-6 and TRBJ2-7; D uncertain. V was pared by 2 bases and J by 7 bases, with 9 bases between. The CDR3 contains 12 residues. Germline CDR1 reads SGHVS; CDR2 reads FNYEAQ. The CDR3 reads CASSLNLNEQYF. The CDR3, as DNA: TGTGCCAGCAGCTTAAATCTCAATGAGCAGTACTTC.

As to this clonotype: One junction end does not reproduce the germline sequence, and a read error may be involved. This chain links TRBV5-3 with TRBJ1-1, with unresolved D. TRBV5-3 is recorded as an ORF, its role being uncertain. The length of the CDR3 is 16 residues. The CDR3 sequence: CASSLRREVLDTEAFF. In DNA form, the CDR3 reads TGTGCCAGCAGCTTGAGAAGGGAAGTCCTGGACACTGAAGCTTTCTTT.

The chain is built from TRBV5-8 and TRBJ2-3; 9 nucleotides line up with TRBD1. Germline loops: CDR1 SGHTS, CDR2 YDEGEE. The trim removed 1 base at V and 2 bases at J, leaving 11 bases unmatched. The CDR3 is 18 residues long. In DNA form, the CDR3 reads TGTGCCAGCAGCTTGCTTTACTTACAGGGGGCCGACACAGATACGCAGTATTTT. This gives the protein CASSLLYLQGADTDTQYF.

The CDR3 reads CASSLTPSGRGKTQYF. The DNA of the CDR3 is TGTGCCAGCAGCTTAACTCCTAGCGGGAGGGGGAAGACCCAGTACTTC. This chain uses TRBV7-2 with TRBJ2-5; 12 bases are a match to TRBD2. CDR1 is SGHTA and CDR2 is FQGNSA in the germline V gene. The CDR3 covers 16 residues. Germline trimming cut 2 bases from V and 6 bases from J; bases unmatched to any gene: 7.

This clonotype appeared a few times. V usage is TRBV4-2 and J usage is TRBJ2-7; TRBD2 agrees at 7 bases. This CDR3 has 16 residues. The ends lost 3 bases at V and 2 bases at J; junction bases unmatched: 10. The germline CDR1 and CDR2 sequences are LGHNA and YNFKEQ. Written as DNA, the CDR3 is TGTGCCAGCAGCCAGGAATTTAGCGGGTTTACCTACGAGCAGTACTTC. The encoded protein is CASSQEFSGFTYEQYF.

The V gene is TRBV28, the J gene TRBJ1-5; D unresolved. Germline assignment: CDR1 MDHEN and CDR2 SYDVKM. The CDR3 spans 15 residues. Trimming removed 6 bases at V and 1 base at J, with 13 bases between. The CDR3 here is CASRPILNSNQPQHF. The CDR3 DNA reads TGTGCCAGCAGACCTATACTAAACAGCAATCAGCCCCAGCATTTT.

This rearrangement joins TRBV28 to TRBJ2-5, with 7 bases aligning to TRBD2. Trimming removed 7 bases from V and 4 bases from J; junction bases left unmatched: 9. Germline CDR1 is MDHEN and CDR2 is SYDVKM. CDR3 length: 14 amino acids. The CDR3 DNA reads TGTGCCAGCATCCCTGGACTAGGGTCAGAGACCCAGTACTTC. Residues: CASIPGLGSETQYF.